Below are 17 T cell receptor beta chains sequenced from a single sample in a study of T cells after yellow fever vaccination. TCRdb fed the 5' RACE reads into MiXCR, producing one record per CDR3 protein. The sample includes 400,000 or so distinct CDR3 sequences, 11% of them seen just once. The sequencing used PBMCs, collected on the day of the first yellow fever vaccination. Every receptor here comes from a man younger than 30 who received the YFV17D yellow fever vaccine.

This clonotype was counted ten times or more. In DNA form, the CDR3 reads TGCGCCAGCAGAAGACAGGGGAACACTGAAGCTTTCTTT. It specifies CASRRQGNTEAFF. The chain employs TRBV5-1 and TRBJ1-1, with 7 bases fitting TRBD1. The CDR3 contains 13 residues. The germline CDR1 and CDR2 sequences are SGHRS and YFSETQ. The V and J ends lost 5 bases and 1 base, in that order; junction bases with no gene match: 2. Full variable domain (missing parts from reference TRBV5-1 and TRBJ1-1): KAGVTQTPRYLIKTRGQQVTLSCSPISGHRSVSWYQQTPGQGLQFLFEYFSETQRNKGNFPGRFSGRQFSNSRSEMNVSTLELGDSALYLCASRRQGNTEAFFGQGTRLTVV.

This clonotype was counted only a few times. This chain uses TRBV27 with TRBJ2-1; the match to TRBD1 covers 8 bases. V lost 6 bases and J lost 3; bases outside the gene matches: 10. This CDR3 is built from 16 residues. Germline-derived CDR1 and CDR2 are MNHEY and SMNVEV (reference sequence). The CDR3 DNA follows: TGTGCCAGCAGGCCAGGGGGCTGGCAGTACTACAATGAGCAGTTCTTC. Its protein is CASRPGGWQYYNEQFF.

This clonotype was observed a few times. The chain uses TRBV20-1 and TRBJ1-1, with D possibly TRBD1 on 6 matching bases. V was pared by 7 bases and J by 2 bases, with 26 bases between. There are 17 residues in the CDR3. Germline V lookup: CDR1 DFQATT, CDR2 SNEGSKA (reference sequence). The CDR3 sequence is CSVLSSPGRGINTEAFF. As DNA, the CDR3 is TGCAGTGTCCTAAGTAGTCCAGGGAGGGGGATAAACACTGAAGCTTTCTTT.

CDR3 residues: CAISERAGGSEQYF. DNA for the CDR3: TGTGCCATCAGTGAAAGAGCGGGGGGTTCCGAGCAGTACTTC. The V and J genes are TRBV10-3 and TRBJ2-7, with 9 bases aligning to TRBD2. V gave up 3 bases and J gave up 6 bases; unmatched junction bases: 6. Per germline, CDR1 ENHRY and CDR2 SYGVKD. The length of the CDR3 is 14 residues.

In this sample, this clonotype turned up a few times. The rearrangement links TRBV4-3 to TRBJ2-2, with D possibly TRBD1 on 5 matching bases. The germline gives CDR1 LGHNA, CDR2 YSLEER. Trimming stripped 3 bases from V and 1 base from J, with 15 bases between. This CDR3 contains 17 residues. The CDR3 coding sequence is TGCGCCAGCAGCCACCAACGACTCGGACAGAACACCGGGGAGCTGTTTTTT. Residues: CASSHQRLGQNTGELFF.

There are a few counts of this clonotype. The chain links TRBV12-3 or TRBV12-4 to TRBJ1-4, with D perhaps TRBD1 (5 bases). This CDR3 spans 13 amino acids. Trimming left V 11 bases short and J 6 bases short, with 16 bases between. The CDR3 bases are TGTGCCGTACTCAGGGAGGAAGATGAAAAACTGTTTTTT. It is translated as CAVLREEDEKLFF.

This clonotype was recorded at least ten times. This chain uses TRBV9 with TRBJ1-1; D possibly corresponds to TRBD1 (5 bases). V was shortened by 3 bases and J by 3 bases, with 9 bases between the two germline ends. Germline CDR1 reads SGDLS; CDR2 reads YYNGEE. The CDR3 extends over 13 amino acids. The CDR3 region is CASSGRADTEAFF. CDR3 DNA sequence: TGTGCCAGCAGCGGCAGGGCGGACACTGAAGCTTTCTTT.

The chain is built from TRBV18 and TRBJ1-2, with a possible D match to TRBD1 (5 bases). The CDR3 totals 15 residues. The V gene lost 3 bases and the J gene lost 2 bases, with 13 bases spanning the gap. From germline, CDR1 is KGHSH and CDR2 LQKENI. The CDR3 region is CASSPGTHRNYGYTF. The DNA for the CDR3 is TGTGCCAGCTCACCCGGGACCCATCGAAACTATGGCTACACCTTC.

The chain is built from TRBV18 and TRBJ2-1, with TRBD2 matching over 7 bases. CDR3 length: 18 residues. The germline CDR1 and CDR2 sequences are KGHSH and LQKENI. Trimming removed 1 base from V and 0 bases from J; junction bases left unmatched: 9. The CDR3 DNA is TGTGCCAGCTCACCACTGAAGGACGGGGGGTTCTCCTACAATGAGCAGTTCTTC. This sequence encodes CASSPLKDGGFSYNEQFF.

This clonotype was seen ten or more times. The chain employs TRBV5-1 and TRBJ2-2, with D perhaps assigned TRBD1 or TRBD2 (5 bases each). The CDR3 spans 18 residues. V lost 1 base to trimming and J lost 9 bases, with 25 bases between them. CDR1 is SGHRS, CDR2 YFSETQ, per germline. CDR3 region: CASSLSYGTQGPGRELFF. CDR3 nucleotides: TGCGCCAGCAGCTTGTCGTACGGGACCCAAGGCCCAGGCCGGGAGCTGTTTTTT. The whole variable domain, filled in from reference TRBV5-1 and TRBJ2-2, reads KAGVTQTPRYLIKTRGQQVTLSCSPISGHRSVSWYQQTPGQGLQFLFEYFSETQRNKGNFPGRFSGRQFSNSRSEMNVSTLELGDSALYLCASSLSYGTQGPGRELFFGEGSRLTVL.

This clonotype has ten or more counts. The CDR3 DNA reads TGCGCCAGCAGCTTCCGACAGGGGGAAGCCAAAAACATTCAGTACTTC. Encoded protein: CASSFRQGEAKNIQYF. V and J are TRBV4-1 and TRBJ2-4, with 9 bases identical to TRBD1. Trimming at V came to 5 bases and at J to 0 bases, leaving 5 bases not matched to a gene. Germline CDR1 MGHRA, CDR2 YSYEKL. The CDR3 is made up of 16 amino acids.

This clonotype has more than one count but fewer than ten. The rearrangement links TRBV7-6 to TRBJ1-1; 10 bases are shared with TRBD1. The V and J ends lost 5 bases and 1 base, in that order; junction bases with no gene match: 4. Per the germline V gene, CDR1 is SGHVS and CDR2 is FNYEAQ. The CDR3 extends over 15 amino acids. CDR3 loop: CASSQGQGKNTEAFF. The CDR3 coding sequence is TGTGCCAGCAGCCAGGGACAGGGGAAGAACACTGAAGCTTTCTTT.

The chain carries TRBV6-1 and TRBJ1-1; 7 bases fit TRBD1. The CDR3 covers 13 residues. The ends lost 7 bases at V and 4 bases at J; junction bases unmatched: 6. Germline V gene data show CDR1 as MNHNS and CDR2 as SASEGT. The CDR3 DNA is TGTGCCAGCACCGACAGGGAAGTCACTGAAGCTTTCTTT. Translation gives CASTDREVTEAFF.

This clonotype was found many times. The gene calls are TRBV7-2 and TRBJ1-6; tentative D call: TRBD1 (6 bases). This CDR3 contains 16 residues. Germline CDR1 is SGHTA and CDR2 is FQGNSA. Trimming stripped 5 bases from V and 9 bases from J, with 20 bases between. The chain's CDR3 is CASSPLPGAAGSPLHF. The CDR3 DNA is TGTGCCAGCAGCCCGCTCCCGGGGGCAGCTGGTTCACCCCTCCACTTT.

The V call is TRBV10-2, the J call TRBJ2-1, with TRBD2 identical over 7 bases. In germline, CDR1 is WSHSY, CDR2 SAAADI. CDR3 length equals 13 residues. Trimming removed 10 bases from V and 7 bases from J; junction bases left unmatched: 10. DNA of the CDR3: TGCGCCACCTCCGGACTAGTCGAAAATGAGCAGTTCTTC. Translated, it gives CATSGLVENEQFF.

This chain joins TRBV29-1 and TRBJ2-1, with D unclear. Trimming stripped 2 bases from V and 7 bases from J, with 9 bases between. The CDR3 has 12 residues. CDR1 and CDR2 from the germline V gene are SQVTM and ANQGSEA. This CDR3 is CSVEKGSNEQFF. CDR3 sequence (DNA): TGCAGCGTTGAAAAGGGTTCGAATGAGCAGTTCTTC.

The chain couples TRBV3-1 to TRBJ2-7, with 12 bases aligning to TRBD1. The V gene end was trimmed by 1 base and the J gene end by 10 bases; junction bases not matched to a gene: 5. The CDR3 length is 14 residues. The V gene's germline CDR1 is LGHDT and CDR2 YNNKEL (reference sequence). The CDR3: CASSQAGQGALQYF. The CDR3 bases are TGTGCCAGCAGCCAAGCGGGACAGGGGGCCTTACAGTACTTC.